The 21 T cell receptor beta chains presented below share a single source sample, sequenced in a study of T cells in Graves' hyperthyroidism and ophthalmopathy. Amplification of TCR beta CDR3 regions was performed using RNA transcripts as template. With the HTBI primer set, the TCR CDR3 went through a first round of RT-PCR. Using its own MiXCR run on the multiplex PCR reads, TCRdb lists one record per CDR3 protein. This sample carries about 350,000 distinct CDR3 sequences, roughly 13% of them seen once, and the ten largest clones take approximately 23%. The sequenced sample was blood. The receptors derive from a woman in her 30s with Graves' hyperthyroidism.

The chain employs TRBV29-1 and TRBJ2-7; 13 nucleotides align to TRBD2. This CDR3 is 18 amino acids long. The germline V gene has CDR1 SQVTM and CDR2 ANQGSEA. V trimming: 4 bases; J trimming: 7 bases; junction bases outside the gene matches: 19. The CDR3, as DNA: TGCAGCGTTGCATCACTCACTAGCGGGAGGGCCGGAGCAGATGAGCAGTACTTC. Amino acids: CSVASLTSGRAGADEQYF.

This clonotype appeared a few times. The CDR3 sequence: CAWSVEGNSNQPQHF. In DNA, the CDR3 is TGTGCCTGGAGTGTCGAGGGTAATAGCAATCAGCCCCAGCATTTT. J is TRBJ1-5 and V is TRBV30; D remains unclear. The CDR3 spans 15 residues. V was cut by 0 bases and J by 0 bases, with 9 bases left in between. The germline V gene encodes CDR1 GTSNPN and CDR2 SVGIG (reference sequence).

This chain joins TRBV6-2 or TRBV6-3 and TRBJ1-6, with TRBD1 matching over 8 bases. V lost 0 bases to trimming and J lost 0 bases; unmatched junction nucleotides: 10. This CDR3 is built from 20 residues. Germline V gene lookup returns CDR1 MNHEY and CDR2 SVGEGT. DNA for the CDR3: TGTGCCAGCAGTTACTCAAATCGGGACAGGCAAGCCTCCTATAATTCACCCCTCCACTTT. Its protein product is CASSYSNRDRQASYNSPLHF.

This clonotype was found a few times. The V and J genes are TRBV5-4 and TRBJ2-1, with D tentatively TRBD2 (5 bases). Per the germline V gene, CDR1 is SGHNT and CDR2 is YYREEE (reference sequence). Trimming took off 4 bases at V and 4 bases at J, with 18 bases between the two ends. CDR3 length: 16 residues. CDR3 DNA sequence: TGTGCCAGCAGCGGGAGTCTGGTAAGAGGATACAATGAGCAGTTCTTC. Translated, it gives CASSGSLVRGYNEQFF.

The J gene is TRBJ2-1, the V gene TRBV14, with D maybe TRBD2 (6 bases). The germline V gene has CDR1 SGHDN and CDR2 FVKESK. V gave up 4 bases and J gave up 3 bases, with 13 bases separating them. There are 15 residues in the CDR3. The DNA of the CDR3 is TGTGCCAGCAGCCCCTCCCTCGGGGGCTACAATGAGCAGTTCTTC. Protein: CASSPSLGGYNEQFF.

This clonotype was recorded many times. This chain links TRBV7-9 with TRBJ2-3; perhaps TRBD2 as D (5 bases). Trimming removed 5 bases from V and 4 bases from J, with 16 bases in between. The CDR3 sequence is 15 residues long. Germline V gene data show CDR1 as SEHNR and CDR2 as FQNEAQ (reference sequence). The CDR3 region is CASSTGQAEADTQYF. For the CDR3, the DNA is TGTGCCAGCAGCACGGGCCAAGCGGAGGCAGATACGCAGTATTTT.

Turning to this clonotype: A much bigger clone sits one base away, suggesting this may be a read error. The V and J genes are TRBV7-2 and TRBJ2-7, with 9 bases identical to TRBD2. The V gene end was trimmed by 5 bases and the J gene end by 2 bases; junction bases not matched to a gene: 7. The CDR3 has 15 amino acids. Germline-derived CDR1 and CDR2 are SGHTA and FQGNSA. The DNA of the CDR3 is TGTGCCAGCAGCCCAGGACTAGCGACAGCCTACGAGCAGTACTTC. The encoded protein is CASSPGLATAYEQYF.

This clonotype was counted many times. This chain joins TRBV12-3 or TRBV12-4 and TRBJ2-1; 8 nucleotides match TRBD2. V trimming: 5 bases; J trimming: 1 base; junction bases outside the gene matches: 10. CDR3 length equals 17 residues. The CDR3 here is CASSRGGTPTSYNEQFF. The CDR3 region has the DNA TGTGCCAGCAGTCGGGGGGGGACACCGACATCCTACAATGAGCAGTTCTTC.

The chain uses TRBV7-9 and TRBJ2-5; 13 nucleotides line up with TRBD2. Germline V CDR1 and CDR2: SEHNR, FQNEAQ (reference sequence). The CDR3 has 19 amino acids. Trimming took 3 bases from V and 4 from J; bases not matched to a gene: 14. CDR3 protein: CASSLTVGLAGTEGETQYF. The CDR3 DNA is TGTGCCAGCAGCTTGACCGTGGGACTAGCGGGAACAGAGGGAGAGACCCAGTACTTC.

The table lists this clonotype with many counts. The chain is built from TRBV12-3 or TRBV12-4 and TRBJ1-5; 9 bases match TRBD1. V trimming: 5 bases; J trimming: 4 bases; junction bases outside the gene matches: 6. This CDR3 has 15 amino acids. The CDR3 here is CASSQPTGGNQPQHF. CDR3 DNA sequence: TGTGCCAGCAGTCAACCGACAGGGGGTAATCAGCCCCAGCATTTT.

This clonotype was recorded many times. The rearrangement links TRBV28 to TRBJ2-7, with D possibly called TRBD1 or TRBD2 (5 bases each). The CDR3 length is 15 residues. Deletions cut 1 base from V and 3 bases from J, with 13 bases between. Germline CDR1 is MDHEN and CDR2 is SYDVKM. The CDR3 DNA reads TGTGCCAGCAGTTTATCGCAGGGTGGGGGCTACGAGCAGTACTTC. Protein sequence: CASSLSQGGGYEQYF.

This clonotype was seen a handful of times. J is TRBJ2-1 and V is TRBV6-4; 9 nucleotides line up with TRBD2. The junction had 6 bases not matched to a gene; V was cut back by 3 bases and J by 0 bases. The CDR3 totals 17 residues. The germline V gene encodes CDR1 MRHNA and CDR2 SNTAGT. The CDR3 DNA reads TGTGCCAGCAGTGAACAGGCTAGCGGGGCCTCCTACAATGAGCAGTTCTTC. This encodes CASSEQASGASYNEQFF.

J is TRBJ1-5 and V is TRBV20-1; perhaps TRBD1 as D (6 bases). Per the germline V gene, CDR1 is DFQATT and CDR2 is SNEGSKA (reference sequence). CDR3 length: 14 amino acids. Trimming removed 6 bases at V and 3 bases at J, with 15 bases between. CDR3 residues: CSARGTHHNQPQHF. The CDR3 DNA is TGCAGTGCCCGAGGGACACACCACAATCAGCCCCAGCATTTT.

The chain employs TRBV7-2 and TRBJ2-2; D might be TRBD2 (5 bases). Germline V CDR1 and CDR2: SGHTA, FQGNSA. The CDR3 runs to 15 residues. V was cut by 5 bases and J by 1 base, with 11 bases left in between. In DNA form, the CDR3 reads TGTGCCAGCAGCCCTAAGCGGCTGAACACCGGGGAGCTGTTTTTT. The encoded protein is CASSPKRLNTGELFF.

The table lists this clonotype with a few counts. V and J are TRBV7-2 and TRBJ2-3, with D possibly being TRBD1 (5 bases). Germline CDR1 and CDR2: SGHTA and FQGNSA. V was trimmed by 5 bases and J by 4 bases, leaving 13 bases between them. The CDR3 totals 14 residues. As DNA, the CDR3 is TGTGCCAGCAGCCGGGCAGGGATAGCAGATACGCAGTATTTT. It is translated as CASSRAGIADTQYF.

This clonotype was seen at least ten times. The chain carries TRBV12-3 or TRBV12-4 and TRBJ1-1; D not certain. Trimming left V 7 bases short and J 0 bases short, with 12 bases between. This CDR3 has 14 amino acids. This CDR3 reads CASTWSRMNTEAFF. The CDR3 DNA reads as TGTGCCAGCACTTGGTCCAGGATGAACACTGAAGCTTTCTTT.

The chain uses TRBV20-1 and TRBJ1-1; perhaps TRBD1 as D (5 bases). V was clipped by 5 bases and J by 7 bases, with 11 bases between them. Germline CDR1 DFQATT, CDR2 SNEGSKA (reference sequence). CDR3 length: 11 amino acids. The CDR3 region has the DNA TGCAGTGCTGATGGCGGGGGTGAAGCTTTCTTT. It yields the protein CSADGGGEAFF.

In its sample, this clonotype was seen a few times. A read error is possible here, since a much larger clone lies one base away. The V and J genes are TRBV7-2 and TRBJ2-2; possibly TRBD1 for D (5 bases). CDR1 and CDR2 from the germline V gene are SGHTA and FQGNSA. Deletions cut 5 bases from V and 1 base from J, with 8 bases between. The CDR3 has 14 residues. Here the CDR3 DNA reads TGTGCCAGCAGCACAGGACAGAACACCGGGGAGCTGTTTTTT. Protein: CASSTGQNTGELFF.

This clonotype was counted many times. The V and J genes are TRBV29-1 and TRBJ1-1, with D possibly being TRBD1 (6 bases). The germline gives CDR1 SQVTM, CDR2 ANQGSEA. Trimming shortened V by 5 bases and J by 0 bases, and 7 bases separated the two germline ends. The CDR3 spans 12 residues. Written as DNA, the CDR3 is TGCAGCGTTAGGACAGTGAACACTGAAGCTTTCTTT. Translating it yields CSVRTVNTEAFF.

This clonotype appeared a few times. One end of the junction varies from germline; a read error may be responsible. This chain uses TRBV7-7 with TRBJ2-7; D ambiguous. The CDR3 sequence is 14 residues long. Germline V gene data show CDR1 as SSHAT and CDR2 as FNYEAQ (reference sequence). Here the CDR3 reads CASSPSGESGEQYF. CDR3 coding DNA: TGTGCTAGCAGCCCCTCGGGTGAGTCCGGCGAGCAGTACTTC.

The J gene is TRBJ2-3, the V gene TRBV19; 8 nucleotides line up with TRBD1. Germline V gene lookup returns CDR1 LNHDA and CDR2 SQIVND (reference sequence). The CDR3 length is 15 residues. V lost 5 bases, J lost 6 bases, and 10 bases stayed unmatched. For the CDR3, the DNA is TGTGCCAGTAGTGCGACAGGGGCAAAAGGGGATACGCAGTATTTT. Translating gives CASSATGAKGDTQYF. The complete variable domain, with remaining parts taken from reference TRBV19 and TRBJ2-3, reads DGGITQSPKYLFRKEGQNVTLSCEQNLNHDAMYWYRQDPGQGLRLIYYSQIVNDFQKGDIAEGYSVSREKKESFPLTVTSAQKNPTAFYLCASSATGAKGDTQYFGPGTRLTVL.